The 26 T cell receptor beta chains below were found in one sample sequenced in a study of cytomegalovirus exposure and HLA in healthy donors. Libraries were prepared by immunoSEQ multiplex PCR; TCRdb keeps only in-frame clonotypes and omits some of them. The sample yields about 220,000 clones, 65% to 85% seen once. The sequenced sample was PBMCs. These receptor sequences come from a woman aged 25 to 39 in good health and CMV-seropositive.

This clone was recorded a few times. The V and J genes are TRBV25-1 and TRBJ2-4; TRBD1 or TRBD2 may be the D gene (5 bases each). CDR1 MGHDK and CDR2 SYGVNS come from the germline V gene. The length of the CDR3 is 14 residues. V was pared by 1 base and J by 8 bases, with 12 bases between. In DNA, the CDR3 is TGTGCCAGCAGTGAATCCCCAGGGAGAGACATTCAGTACTTC. Amino acid sequence: CASSESPGRDIQYF.

The V and J genes are TRBV2 and TRBJ1-5, with D possibly TRBD1 on 5 matching bases. V dropped 9 bases and J dropped 2 bases, with 11 bases sitting between them. Germline V lookup: CDR1 SNHLY, CDR2 FYNNEI. This CDR3 region has 13 residues. The CDR3 nucleotides are TGTGCCAGTGGGGCACAGCGCAATCAGCCCCAGCATTTT. Translating it yields CASGAQRNQPQHF.

V usage is TRBV6-5 and J usage is TRBJ2-1; the D call may be TRBD1 or TRBD2 (6 bases each). The V gene's germline CDR1 is MNHEY and CDR2 SVGAGI. Trimming removed 6 bases from V and 4 bases from J, with 13 bases in between. The CDR3 length is 14 residues. For the CDR3, the DNA is TGTGCCAGCAGCGGGGGCAAGGGGTACAATGAGCAGTTCTTC. This sequence encodes CASSGGKGYNEQFF.

The chain has TRBV9 and TRBJ2-2; the match to TRBD2 covers 15 bases. CDR3 length equals 18 residues. After removal of 4 bases from V and 6 bases from J, the junction contained 10 bases not matched to a gene. Germline V CDR1 and CDR2: SGDLS, YYNGEE. The CDR3 loop is CASSSRTSGRAQPGELFF. For the CDR3, the DNA is TGTGCCAGCAGCTCCCGGACTAGCGGGAGGGCCCAACCCGGGGAGCTGTTTTTT.

V is TRBV2 and J is TRBJ1-2; TRBD1 aligns across 9 bases. The CDR3 has 14 residues. Germline-derived CDR1 and CDR2 are SNHLY and FYNNEI. V trimming: 7 bases; J trimming: 1 base; junction bases outside the gene matches: 4. The CDR3 loop reads CASNRGQGNYGYTF. Written as DNA, the CDR3 is TGTGCCAGCAATAGGGGACAGGGTAACTATGGCTACACCTTC.

This chain connects TRBV9 to TRBJ2-1; either TRBD1 or TRBD2 may fit D (5 bases each). The V gene's germline CDR1 is SGDLS and CDR2 YYNGEE. V lost 4 bases to trimming and J lost 7 bases, with 18 bases between them. This CDR3 is 15 amino acids long. The CDR3 coding sequence is TGTGCCAGCAGCTTCCGACCGGGACCCGAGAATGAGCAGTTCTTC. This translates into CASSFRPGPENEQFF.

The J gene is TRBJ2-7, the V gene TRBV4-2; D not certain. The V end lost 0 bases, the J end lost 3 bases, and 9 bases lay between the germline ends. Germline V gives CDR1 LGHNA, CDR2 YNFKEQ. The CDR3 has 14 amino acids. The CDR3 nucleotides are TGTGCCAGCAGCCAAGAGGGAAGCCACTACGAGCAGTACTTC. It yields the protein CASSQEGSHYEQYF.

This chain uses TRBV2 with TRBJ1-1, with 12 bases identical to TRBD1. V lost 6 bases and J lost 8; bases outside the gene matches: 7. The CDR3 has 14 amino acids. CDR1 is SNHLY, CDR2 FYNNEI, per germline. The CDR3 loop reads CASSAGTGGAEAFF. CDR3 DNA sequence: TGTGCCAGCAGCGCCGGGACAGGGGGCGCGGAAGCTTTCTTT.

V is TRBV6-5 and J is TRBJ1-1; 8 bases are a match to TRBD1. The CDR3 length is 15 residues. Losses at the gene ends were 11 bases for V and 1 base for J; bases not matched to a gene: 12. CDR1 and CDR2 from the germline V gene are MNHEY and SVGAGI. The CDR3: CAALSPGQANTEAFF. In DNA, the CDR3 is TGTGCCGCCCTGAGTCCGGGACAGGCGAACACTGAAGCTTTCTTT.

This sequence joins TRBV30 and TRBJ2-7; TRBD1 aligns across 7 bases. This CDR3 spans 16 amino acids. CDR1 and CDR2 (germline): GTSNPN, SVGIG (reference sequence). The ends lost 0 bases at V and 6 bases at J; junction bases unmatched: 14. CDR3 sequence (DNA): TGTGCCTGGAGTGTACTAGTGGGACAGTCAAGAACCGAGCAGTACTTC. It encodes CAWSVLVGQSRTEQYF.

The chain joins TRBV5-1 to TRBJ1-1, with D uncertain. There are 15 residues in the CDR3. Germline V gene lookup returns CDR1 SGHRS and CDR2 YFSETQ. Trimming removed 1 base at V and 1 base at J, with 11 bases between. CDR3 protein: CASSLSRTGNTEAFF. DNA of the CDR3: TGCGCCAGCAGCTTGTCCAGGACTGGGAACACTGAAGCTTTCTTT.

This clone was seen more than once but under ten times. This rearrangement joins TRBV30 to TRBJ2-1, with D perhaps TRBD1 or TRBD2 (5 bases each). With 3 bases removed from V and 0 bases from J, the gap between germline ends came to 9 bases. Looked up from germline, CDR1 is GTSNPN and CDR2 is SVGIG (reference sequence). The CDR3 spans 14 residues. CDR3 in amino acids: CAWSPGSSYNEQFF. Here the CDR3 DNA reads TGTGCCTGGAGCCCAGGGAGCTCCTACAATGAGCAGTTCTTC.

The rearrangement uses TRBV29-1 and TRBJ2-1, with D maybe TRBD2 (6 bases). V was pared by 6 bases and J by 0 bases, with 12 bases between. Germline lookup yields CDR1 SQVTM and CDR2 ANQGSEA. The CDR3 extends over 14 amino acids. CDR3 loop: CSVYGTASYNEQFF. For the CDR3, the DNA is TGCAGCGTGTACGGGACTGCCTCCTACAATGAGCAGTTCTTC.

This chain links TRBV4-3 with TRBJ1-2; tentative D call: TRBD1 (5 bases). Looked up from germline, CDR1 is LGHNA and CDR2 is YSLEER. The CDR3 is 15 amino acids. The ends were cut back, 0 bases at V and 8 bases at J, with 16 bases in the middle. DNA for the CDR3: TGCGCCAGCAGCCAAGATGACGTTCGCGGGACGGGCTACACCTTC. This codes for CASSQDDVRGTGYTF.

The V and J genes are TRBV9 and TRBJ2-7; D is unresolved. V was pared by 0 bases and J by 0 bases, with 10 bases between. The CDR3 totals 15 residues. CDR1 and CDR2 from the germline V gene are SGDLS and YYNGEE. CDR3 DNA: TGTGCCAGCAGCGTAGGGCCAACCAGCTCCTACGAGCAGTACTTC. Protein: CASSVGPTSSYEQYF.

This clone was counted ten times or more. This chain links TRBV27 with TRBJ1-5; D remains unclear. Germline values: CDR1 MNHEY, CDR2 SMNVEV (reference sequence). Trimming took off 1 base at V and 6 bases at J, with 7 bases between the two ends. The CDR3 runs 13 residues. The CDR3 here is CASSLYVSQPQHF. CDR3 DNA: TGTGCCAGCAGTTTATACGTAAGTCAGCCCCAGCATTTT.

The CDR3 protein is CASTTGGSLRYEQFF. In DNA form, the CDR3 reads TGTGCCAGCACCACAGGGGGCTCTTTACGCTATGAGCAGTTCTTC. The chain uses TRBV2 and TRBJ2-1, with TRBD1 matching 9 bases. Germline loops: CDR1 SNHLY, CDR2 FYNNEI. This CDR3 spans 15 amino acids. Unmatched junction bases numbered 12, after V lost 7 bases and J lost 8 bases.

The chain has TRBV20-1 and TRBJ2-7, with D possibly being TRBD2 (7 bases). Germline V gene sequence: CDR1 DFQATT, CDR2 SNEGSKA (reference sequence). Between the trimmed V and J ends, which lost 6 bases and 5 bases, there was a span of 11 bases. The CDR3 is made up of 11 amino acids. CDR3 protein: CSAQGRDEQYF. The CDR3 DNA reads as TGCAGTGCCCAGGGGAGGGACGAGCAGTACTTC.

The chain is built from TRBV19 and TRBJ2-7; tentatively, D is TRBD1 or TRBD2 (5 bases each). Germline V lookup: CDR1 LNHDA, CDR2 SQIVND (reference sequence). The CDR3 runs to 15 residues. With 1 base removed from V and 0 bases from J, the gap between germline ends came to 10 bases. CDR3: CASSIGSGTSYEQYF. The CDR3 coding sequence is TGTGCCAGTAGTATAGGGTCAGGGACCTCCTACGAGCAGTACTTC.

The rearrangement links TRBV30 to TRBJ1-2, with D tentatively TRBD1 (6 bases). Per the germline V gene, CDR1 is GTSNPN and CDR2 is SVGIG (reference sequence). This CDR3 is 13 amino acids long. V lost 1 base and J 7 bases, leaving 13 bases between the germline ends. CDR3 sequence: CAWSATGAGGYTF. CDR3 nucleotide sequence: TGTGCCTGGAGTGCGACAGGAGCGGGTGGCTACACCTTC.

The chain recombines TRBV11-2 with TRBJ2-7, with D possibly being TRBD1 (5 bases). This CDR3 region has 13 residues. V lost 3 bases, J lost 1 base, and 7 bases lay in between. CDR1 is SGHAT, CDR2 FQNNGV, per germline. Here the CDR3 reads CASSFTGSYEQYF. The CDR3 DNA is TGTGCCAGCAGCTTCACAGGATCCTACGAGCAGTACTTC.

The chain carries TRBV5-4 and TRBJ2-7; the match to TRBD1 covers 12 bases. The germline V gene encodes CDR1 SGHNT and CDR2 YYREEE (reference sequence). Unmatched junction bases numbered 8, after V lost 3 bases and J lost 7 bases. This CDR3 region has 15 residues. CDR3 DNA: TGTGCCAGCAGCTACAAGGGACAGGGGGCGGGGGAGCAGTACTTC. This gives the protein CASSYKGQGAGEQYF. Drawing the rest from reference TRBV5-4 and TRBJ2-7, the complete variable domain is ETGVTQSPTHLIKTRGQQVTLRCSSQSGHNTVSWYQQALGQGPQFIFQYYREEENGRGNFPPRFSGLQFPNYSSELNVNALELDDSALYLCASSYKGQGAGEQYFGPGTRLTVT.

The CDR3 bases are TGTGCCAGCAGCTCGCGTGGGGGAGTCATTGATGGCTACACCTTC. It encodes CASSSRGGVIDGYTF. The chain uses TRBV7-3 and TRBJ1-2, with a possible D match to TRBD1 (5 bases). V shed 4 bases and J shed 6 bases, with 18 bases lying between them. Germline values: CDR1 SGHTA, CDR2 FQGTGA. This CDR3 is built from 15 residues. Full variable domain (outside the CDR3, taken from reference TRBV7-3 and TRBJ1-2): GAGVSQTPSNKVTEKGKYVELRCDPISGHTALYWYRQSLGQGPEFLIYFQGTGAADDSGLPNDRFFAVRPEGSVSTLKIQRTERGDSAVYLCASSSRGGVIDGYTFGSGTRLTVV.

The genes are TRBV18 and TRBJ1-1, with unresolved D. Trimming removed 4 bases from V and 1 base from J, with 7 bases in between. The CDR3 spans 13 residues. Germline V gives CDR1 KGHSH, CDR2 LQKENI. CDR3 DNA sequence: TGTGCCAGCTCACTCGGAAGGAACACTGAAGCTTTCTTT. It yields the protein CASSLGRNTEAFF.

The chain has TRBV28 and TRBJ2-3; 12 bases match TRBD2. The germline V gene has CDR1 MDHEN and CDR2 SYDVKM. V dropped 2 bases and J dropped 4; count of bases not matched to a gene: 1. The CDR3 covers 15 residues. For the CDR3, the DNA is TGTGCCAGCAGTTTACTAGCGGGAGGGCCAGATACGCAGTATTTT. It specifies CASSLLAGGPDTQYF.

This rearrangement joins TRBV14 to TRBJ2-7, with a tentative D call TRBD1 (5 bases). The germline CDR1 and CDR2 sequences are SGHDN and FVKESK. Trimming pared 1 base from V and 3 bases from J, leaving 13 bases between. CDR3 size: 15 residues. The CDR3 nucleotides are TGTGCCAGCAGCCAAGTTCCAGGGAAGGACTACGAGCAGTACTTC. The encoded protein is CASSQVPGKDYEQYF.